These 18 T cell receptor beta chains originate from one sample sequenced in a study of T cell repertoires in cytomegalovirus infection. From the reads, TCRdb called clonotypes with MiXCR, one entry per CDR3 protein. The table shows 200,000 to 300,000 distinct CDR3 sequences, with roughly 12% occurring only once. The material sequenced was PBMCs. The source of these receptors is a human donor in good health (CMV status not recorded). Some clones in this sample may be carry-over from other donors' samples.

This clonotype was counted at least ten times. The chain is built from TRBV6-2 or TRBV6-3 and TRBJ2-3; TRBD2 aligns across 7 bases. CDR3 length: 13 residues. The germline CDR1 and CDR2 sequences are MNHEY and SVGEGT. J lost 0 bases, V lost 11 bases, and 5 bases had no gene match. For the CDR3, the DNA is TGTGCCGGGGGGGGTTTTAGCACAGATACGCAGTATTTT. Translation: CAGGGFSTDTQYF.

The J gene is TRBJ1-6, the V gene TRBV7-9, with D unresolved. The ends were cut back, 2 bases at V and 7 bases at J, with 6 bases in the middle. Germline assignment: CDR1 SEHNR and CDR2 FQNEAQ (reference sequence). This CDR3 region has 13 residues. CDR3 in DNA: TGTGCCAGCAGCTTATACGAGAATTCACCCCTCCACTTT. Protein sequence: CASSLYENSPLHF. The complete variable domain, with remaining parts taken from reference TRBV7-9 and TRBJ1-6, reads DTGVSQNPRHKITKRGQNVTFRCDPISEHNRLYWYRQTLGQGPEFLTYFQNEAQLEKSRLLSDRFSAERPKGSFSTLEIQRTEQGDSAMYLCASSLYENSPLHFGNGTRLTVT.

This clonotype appeared a few times. The chain employs TRBV28 and TRBJ1-1; D possibly corresponds to TRBD1 (5 bases). The CDR3 is 12 residues long. V lost 2 bases, J lost 10 bases, and 11 bases lay in between. In germline, CDR1 is MDHEN, CDR2 SYDVKM. The chain's CDR3 is CASSLLQGAAFF. CDR3 nucleotides: TGTGCCAGCAGTTTACTTCAGGGAGCAGCTTTCTTT.

The chain recombines TRBV7-9 with TRBJ2-1; TRBD1 matches at 7 bases. V lost 5 bases to trimming and J lost 0 bases; unmatched junction nucleotides: 4. There are 15 residues in the CDR3. Germline V CDR1 and CDR2: SEHNR, FQNEAQ (reference sequence). The CDR3 nucleotides are TGTGCCAGCAGCAGGGACAGAAGCTCCTACAATGAGCAGTTCTTC. The encoded protein is CASSRDRSSYNEQFF. The whole variable domain, filled in from reference TRBV7-9 and TRBJ2-1, reads DTGVSQNPRHKITKRGQNVTFRCDPISEHNRLYWYRQTLGQGPEFLTYFQNEAQLEKSRLLSDRFSAERPKGSFSTLEIQRTEQGDSAMYLCASSRDRSSYNEQFFGPGTRLTVL.

This clonotype was counted many times. The J gene is TRBJ1-1, the V gene TRBV14, with 7 positions matching TRBD1. The germline V gene has CDR1 SGHDN and CDR2 FVKESK. The trim removed 3 bases at V and 4 bases at J, leaving 5 bases unmatched. This CDR3 is 14 amino acids long. CDR3 in amino acids: CASSHIDRVTEAFF. The CDR3 DNA reads TGTGCCAGCAGCCATATCGACAGGGTCACTGAAGCTTTCTTT.

This clonotype was found a few times. The chain joins TRBV27 to TRBJ2-7; TRBD1 is a possible D gene (6 bases). CDR1 MNHEY and CDR2 SMNVEV come from the germline V gene (reference sequence). The ends were cut back, 6 bases at V and 0 bases at J, with 12 bases in the middle. The length of the CDR3 is 14 residues. This CDR3 reads CASSHRQASYEQYF. In DNA form, the CDR3 reads TGTGCCAGCAGCCACCGACAGGCCTCCTACGAGCAGTACTTC.

The chain has TRBV2 and TRBJ1-1; D unresolved. V was trimmed by 6 bases and J by 3 bases, leaving 8 bases between them. Germline values: CDR1 SNHLY, CDR2 FYNNEI. CDR3 size: 12 residues. The CDR3 DNA follows: TGTGCCAGCAGAAACGACGACACTGAAGCTTTCTTT. It specifies CASRNDDTEAFF.

At least ten counts were recorded for this clonotype. The rearrangement uses TRBV7-2 and TRBJ2-1; possible D gene TRBD1, 6 bases. The CDR3 contains 15 residues. Germline V gives CDR1 SGHTA, CDR2 FQGNSA. Trimming cost V 7 bases and J 3 bases, with 16 bases left between them. DNA of the CDR3: TGTGCCAGCACCCCGGACAGAATTTACTACAATGAGCAGTTCTTC. Translation: CASTPDRIYYNEQFF. Variable domain in full (rest from reference TRBV7-2 and TRBJ2-1): GAGVSQSPSNKVTEKGKDVELRCDPISGHTALYWYRQSLGQGLEFLIYFQGNSAPDKSGLPSDRFSAERTGGSVSTLTIQRTQQEDSAVYLCASTPDRIYYNEQFFGPGTRLTVL.

The rearrangement uses TRBV5-4 and TRBJ2-1; 13 bases agree with TRBD2. This CDR3 region has 14 residues. CDR1 and CDR2 (germline): SGHNT, YYREEE (reference sequence). With 4 bases clipped from V and 7 bases from J, the junction kept 2 bases outside the gene matches. The CDR3 spells CASSMTSGRNEQFF. CDR3 DNA sequence: TGTGCCAGCAGCATGACTAGCGGGAGGAATGAGCAGTTCTTC.

At least ten counts were recorded for this clonotype. The chain has TRBV28 and TRBJ2-7, with TRBD2 matching 8 bases. This CDR3 has 15 amino acids. V trimming: 6 bases; J trimming: 2 bases; junction bases outside the gene matches: 9. Germline CDR1 is MDHEN and CDR2 is SYDVKM. The CDR3 region is CASSPALAGTYEQYF. The CDR3 DNA is TGTGCCAGCAGCCCCGCATTAGCGGGGACCTACGAGCAGTACTTC. The full variable domain, in which reference TRBV28 and TRBJ2-7 provide the parts outside the CDR3, is DVKVTQSSRYLVKRTGEKVFLECVQDMDHENMFWYRQDPGLGLRLIYFSYDVKMKEKGDIPEGYSVSREKKERFSLILESASTNQTSMYLCASSPALAGTYEQYFGPGTRLTVT.

J is TRBJ1-2 and V is TRBV6-5, with TRBD1 matching over 7 bases. Germline CDR1 is MNHEY and CDR2 is SVGAGI. The V segment lost 3 bases and the J segment 8 bases; nucleotides outside the gene matches: 6. CDR3 size: 13 residues. In nucleotides, the CDR3 is TGTGCCAGCAGTTATTCACAGGGGAACGGCTACACCTTC. Its translation is CASSYSQGNGYTF.

The chain joins TRBV4-3 to TRBJ1-2; 10 positions match TRBD1. V lost 0 bases to trimming and J lost 6 bases; unmatched junction nucleotides: 4. Germline CDR1 is LGHNA and CDR2 is YSLEER. The CDR3 covers 15 residues. CDR3 region: CASSQDGQGVNGYTF. CDR3 bases: TGCGCCAGCAGCCAAGACGGACAGGGGGTAAATGGCTACACCTTC.

This chain joins TRBV28 and TRBJ2-7; 8 nucleotides agree with TRBD1. The CDR3 has 14 residues. V shed 6 bases and J 4 bases; nucleotides not matched to a gene: 8. The germline V gene has CDR1 MDHEN and CDR2 SYDVKM. The CDR3 loop is CASSPGQVSYEQYF. The CDR3 nucleotides read TGTGCCAGCAGCCCGGGACAGGTTTCGTACGAGCAGTACTTC.

This clonotype was counted many times. The V gene is TRBV19, the J gene TRBJ1-2; TRBD1 agrees at 8 bases. The V gene's germline CDR1 is LNHDA and CDR2 SQIVND (reference sequence). The CDR3 covers 14 residues. J gave up 8 bases and V 4 bases, and 9 bases lay outside the gene matches. CDR3 loop: CASSTGQGVMGYTF. CDR3 bases: TGTGCCAGTAGTACCGGACAGGGAGTCATGGGCTACACCTTC.

This clonotype was seen at least ten times. The V gene is TRBV6-2 or TRBV6-3, the J gene TRBJ2-1, with TRBD2 matching over 8 bases. Trimming at V came to 2 bases and at J to 6 bases, leaving 0 bases not matched to a gene. CDR1 is MNHEY and CDR2 is SVGEGT in the germline V gene. This CDR3 has 13 amino acids. The CDR3 bases are TGTGCCAGCAGTTACAGCGGGAGCAATGAGCAGTTCTTC. Its protein is CASSYSGSNEQFF.

Many counts were recorded for this clonotype. The V call is TRBV7-2, the J call TRBJ2-5; 7 bases are shared with TRBD2. The CDR3 is made up of 14 amino acids. J gave up 2 bases and V 6 bases, and 6 bases lay outside the gene matches. The germline V gene encodes CDR1 SGHTA and CDR2 FQGNSA. CDR3 DNA sequence: TGTGCCAGCAGTCCTAGCGGTGTTCAAGAGACCCAGTACTTC. It specifies CASSPSGVQETQYF.

The chain combines TRBV28 with TRBJ1-5; D is uncertain. The CDR3 is 14 amino acids. Trimming left V 6 bases short and J 0 bases short, with 9 bases between. Per the germline V gene, CDR1 is MDHEN and CDR2 is SYDVKM. CDR3 loop: CASSFLSSNQPQHF. The CDR3 DNA follows: TGTGCCAGCAGCTTTCTCAGTAGCAATCAGCCCCAGCATTTT.

This clonotype was found many times. The V and J genes are TRBV28 and TRBJ1-1; TRBD1 aligns across 11 bases. CDR3 length: 16 residues. J lost 1 base, V lost 3 bases, and 4 bases had no gene match. Germline CDR1 and CDR2: MDHEN and SYDVKM. CDR3 sequence reads: CASSLDRGRGNTEAFF. DNA for the CDR3: TGTGCCAGCAGTTTGGACAGGGGGCGCGGGAACACTGAAGCTTTCTTT. Looking up the rest from reference TRBV28 and TRBJ1-1 gives the full variable domain: DVKVTQSSRYLVKRTGEKVFLECVQDMDHENMFWYRQDPGLGLRLIYFSYDVKMKEKGDIPEGYSVSREKKERFSLILESASTNQTSMYLCASSLDRGRGNTEAFFGQGTRLTVV.